Listed below are T cell receptor beta chains from one sample, sequenced in a study of CXCR3-negative and CXCR3-positive naive CD8 T cells. Each CDR3 protein gets one entry in TCRdb, which reprocessed the 5' RACE reads and gives no DNA. The sample has fewer than 55,000 distinct CDR3 sequences; the top ten hold about 1.4%. Sequencing used naive CXCR3- CD8+ T cells from blood. The receptors derive from a human donor in good health. Some clones in this sample may be carry-over from other donors' samples. Both conserved end residues are part of each CDR3. The order of the fields is J gene, V gene, clone size, CDR3 protein. Not every row has a clone size; where given, it reads once, few, many or a size class.

J gene: TRBJ2-5; V gene: TRBV12-3/TRBV12-4; clone size: .; CDR3 protein: CASSLIPSGMGETQYF
J gene: TRBJ1-1; V gene: TRBV25-1; clone size: .; CDR3 protein: CASSEYPDSDEAFF
J gene: TRBJ2-5; V gene: TRBV9; clone size: .; CDR3 protein: CASSVAGGGKTQYF
J gene: TRBJ2-3; V gene: TRBV28; clone size: .; CDR3 protein: CASIAGFTDTQYF
J gene: TRBJ2-7; V gene: TRBV4-1; clone size: .; CDR3 protein: CASSPRTGGTYEQYF
J gene: TRBJ2-2; V gene: TRBV7-9; clone size: .; CDR3 protein: CASSQEGVGAGELFF
J gene: TRBJ1-2; V gene: TRBV29-1; clone size: medium-sized; CDR3 protein: CSVKRPTGYTF
J gene: TRBJ2-6; V gene: TRBV28; clone size: .; CDR3 protein: CASSPGESSGANVLTF
J gene: TRBJ2-7; V gene: TRBV20-1; clone size: .; CDR3 protein: CSARDPDRSSYEQYF
J gene: TRBJ1-1; V gene: TRBV29-1; clone size: medium-sized; CDR3 protein: CSVRTGLATEAFF
J gene: TRBJ2-7; V gene: TRBV5-1; clone size: .; CDR3 protein: CASSFDRGEQYF
J gene: TRBJ2-2; V gene: TRBV7-9; clone size: .; CDR3 protein: CASTLLDRAGELFF
J gene: TRBJ2-1; V gene: TRBV27; clone size: .; CDR3 protein: CASSPTWRVAYNEQFF
J gene: TRBJ2-7; V gene: TRBV11-2; clone size: .; CDR3 protein: CATRGVLYEQYF
J gene: TRBJ2-7; V gene: TRBV29-1; clone size: medium-sized; CDR3 protein: CSGQVSGSSYEQYF
J gene: TRBJ2-2; V gene: TRBV30; clone size: .; CDR3 protein: CAWSVLVAGELFF
J gene: TRBJ2-5; V gene: TRBV12-3/TRBV12-4; clone size: .; CDR3 protein: CASSLNTVSGETQYF
J gene: TRBJ2-7; V gene: TRBV28; clone size: .; CDR3 protein: CASSATGTASYEQYF
J gene: TRBJ1-2; V gene: TRBV29-1; clone size: .; CDR3 protein: CSVSSQGALGYTF
J gene: TRBJ2-7; V gene: TRBV28; clone size: .; CDR3 protein: CASSYTGSYEQYF
J gene: TRBJ2-7; V gene: TRBV7-7; clone size: .; CDR3 protein: CASSPTFTSYEQYF
J gene: TRBJ2-1; V gene: TRBV14; clone size: .; CDR3 protein: CASSHTGTGAYNEQFF
J gene: TRBJ2-2; V gene: TRBV29-1; clone size: .; CDR3 protein: CSARGSSTTGELFF
J gene: TRBJ1-4; V gene: TRBV6-6; clone size: .; CDR3 protein: CASSSPRNQGLNEKLFF
J gene: TRBJ2-7; V gene: TRBV11-3; clone size: .; CDR3 protein: CASSPALGYEQYF
J gene: TRBJ1-1; V gene: TRBV9; clone size: .; CDR3 protein: CASSVVPDRGFVTEAFF
J gene: TRBJ2-2; V gene: TRBV10-3; clone size: .; CDR3 protein: CATHRDVTGELFF